These 20 T cell receptor beta chains were all obtained from the same sample, sequenced in a study of cytomegalovirus exposure and HLA in healthy donors. PCR was performed using 60 Vbeta and 13 Jbeta primers. Data came from immunoSEQ multiplex PCR; TCRdb stores just in-frame clones and leaves some out. The table lists 120,000 to 150,000 clones, roughly 82% of them singletons. Sequencing was performed on PBMCs. The receptors were sampled from a male donor in good health and CMV-seronegative.

V gene TRBV7-9 combines with J gene TRBJ1-6; D perhaps matches TRBD1 (6 bases). Germline V gives CDR1 SEHNR, CDR2 FQNEAQ (reference sequence). The CDR3 has 16 amino acids. V was cut by 6 bases and J by 5 bases, with 17 bases left in between. DNA for the CDR3: TGTGCCAGCAGACCTGACAGGATCGGGCATAATTCACCCCTCCACTTT. This encodes CASRPDRIGHNSPLHF.

V gene TRBV19 combines with J gene TRBJ2-7; possible D gene TRBD2, 6 bases. The CDR3 runs to 15 residues. Germline V lookup: CDR1 LNHDA, CDR2 SQIVND (reference sequence). The V and J ends lost 7 bases and 1 base respectively, with 17 bases between them. The CDR3 here is CASTPGSGQSYEQYF. The CDR3 DNA is TGTGCCAGTACTCCGGGGAGCGGGCAGTCCTACGAGCAGTACTTC.

The chain couples TRBV5-4 to TRBJ2-5; possibly TRBD1 for D (6 bases). CDR3 length: 14 residues. Trimming left V 3 bases short and J 3 bases short, with 12 bases between. Germline V gene data show CDR1 as SGHNT and CDR2 as YYREEE (reference sequence). The CDR3 here is CASSSRQAKETQYF. CDR3 DNA sequence: TGTGCCAGCAGCTCTCGACAGGCCAAAGAGACCCAGTACTTC.

This clone appeared once. The rearrangement links TRBV5-6 to TRBJ1-2; D is ambiguous. Germline values: CDR1 SGHDT, CDR2 YYEEEE. Trimming left V 0 bases short and J 5 bases short, with 8 bases between. The CDR3 sequence is 13 residues long. This CDR3 reads CASSLERVYGYTF. As DNA, the CDR3 is TGTGCCAGCAGCTTGGAGAGGGTTTATGGCTACACCTTC. The full variable domain, in which reference TRBV5-6 and TRBJ1-2 provide the parts outside the CDR3, is DAGVTQSPTHLIKTRGQQVTLRCSPKSGHDTVSWYQQALGQGPQFIFQYYEEEERQRGNFPDRFSGHQFPNYSSELNVNALLLGDSALYLCASSLERVYGYTFGSGTRLTVV.

Comment on this clone: The junction shows a germline mismatch at one end, possibly a read error. V gene TRBV7-7 combines with J gene TRBJ2-2; TRBD1 matches at 7 bases. The CDR3 runs 16 residues. CDR1 and CDR2 (germline): SSHAT, FNYEAQ (reference sequence). In DNA, the CDR3 is TGTGCTAGCAGATTATCCGGGACAGCGAACACCGGGGAGCTGTTTTTT. It translates to CASRLSGTANTGELFF.

The chain is built from TRBV11-3 and TRBJ2-1; the match to TRBD2 covers 8 bases. The CDR3 is made up of 15 amino acids. The germline CDR1 and CDR2 sequences are SGHNT and YENEEA. The V and J ends lost 1 base and 7 bases, in that order; junction bases with no gene match: 6. CDR3 protein: CASSLVFGGRNEQFF. The CDR3 bases are TGTGCCAGCAGCTTAGTCTTCGGCGGGAGGAATGAGCAGTTCTTC.

This clone was counted only a few times. The chain employs TRBV27 and TRBJ2-1, with 9 nucleotides matching TRBD1. Unmatched junction bases numbered 7, after V lost 4 bases and J lost 15 bases. Germline assignment: CDR1 MNHEY and CDR2 SMNVEV (reference sequence). The CDR3 runs to 12 residues. CDR3 loop: CASSSSGQGTFF. For the CDR3, the DNA is TGTGCCAGCAGTTCCTCGGGACAGGGTACGTTCTTC.

The chain carries TRBV1 and TRBJ1-1. TRBV1 is noted as a pseudogene. The CDR3 has 18 amino acids. CDR3 loop: CTSSALRGRSSRKTEAFF. CDR3 DNA sequence: TGCACCAGCAGCGCTCTGCGGGGGAGGTCGTCCCGGAAAACTGAAGCTTTCTTT.

The chain joins TRBV15 to TRBJ2-1, with 14 bases lining up with TRBD2. This CDR3 region has 18 residues. The J segment lost 7 bases and the V segment lost 1 base, leaving 9 bases of the junction unmatched. The V gene's germline CDR1 is LNHNV and CDR2 YYDKDF (reference sequence). CDR3 bases: TGTGCCACCAGCAGAGCCATTATGACTAGCGGGAGGGGGAATGAGCAGTTCTTC. Protein sequence: CATSRAIMTSGRGNEQFF.

This chain uses TRBV11-2 with TRBJ2-5, with 10 bases aligning to TRBD2. Matching the DNA end better, TRBJ2-7 makes the J call doubtful. The CDR3 length is 15 residues. Germline lookup yields CDR1 SGHAT and CDR2 FQNNGV. The CDR3 is CASSLASGSSYEQYF. The CDR3 region has the DNA TGTGCCAGCAGCCTCGCTAGCGGGAGCTCCTACGAGCAGTACTTC.

J is TRBJ2-4 and V is TRBV5-1, with 8 bases lining up with TRBD2. Germline V gene sequence: CDR1 SGHRS, CDR2 YFSETQ. The CDR3 is 18 residues long. V gave up 4 bases and J gave up 3 bases; unmatched junction bases: 15. The CDR3 DNA is TGCGCCAGCAGCCCACTAGAGACGAGCGGGAGCGGCAAAAACATTCAGTACTTC. Its translation is CASSPLETSGSGKNIQYF.

The chain joins TRBV9 to TRBJ1-4, with D uncertain. Germline lookup yields CDR1 SGDLS and CDR2 YYNGEE. With 4 bases removed from V and 7 bases from J, the gap between germline ends came to 17 bases. The CDR3 is 15 residues long. The CDR3 coding sequence is TGTGCCAGCAGCCCCAACCCTGGGCCCGCTGAAAAACTGTTTTTT. Protein sequence: CASSPNPGPAEKLFF.

The chain employs TRBV7-6 and TRBJ2-1; 13 bases line up with TRBD2. This CDR3 comprises 18 residues. The ends lost 2 bases at V and 5 bases at J; junction bases unmatched: 9. Germline V gene data show CDR1 as SGHVS and CDR2 as FNYEAQ. CDR3 coding DNA: TGTGCCAGCAGCTTACTGAGACAGGGACTAGCGGGGAACAATGAGCAGTTCTTC. This encodes CASSLLRQGLAGNNEQFF.

The chain uses TRBV28 and TRBJ2-1; 7 bases are a match to TRBD2. Germline CDR1 reads MDHEN; CDR2 reads SYDVKM. This CDR3 comprises 16 residues. Germline trimming cut 5 bases from V and 5 bases from J; bases unmatched to any gene: 12. CDR3 coding DNA: TGTGCCAGCAGTCCTATGGCGGCTAGCGGAGACAATGAGCAGTTCTTC. As protein: CASSPMAASGDNEQFF.

V is TRBV28 and J is TRBJ2-7, with 10 bases lining up with TRBD2. The CDR3 loop spans 15 amino acids. V lost 6 bases, J lost 1 base, and 6 bases stayed unmatched. CDR1 is MDHEN, CDR2 SYDVKM, per germline. The CDR3 spells CASSTGTSESYEQYF. Written as DNA, the CDR3 is TGTGCCAGCAGCACCGGGACTAGCGAGTCCTACGAGCAGTACTTC.

This sequence joins TRBV4-1 and TRBJ2-3; D remains ambiguous. The V end was cut by 8 bases, the J end by 4 bases, with 19 bases between. Germline V gene data show CDR1 as MGHRA and CDR2 as YSYEKL. The length of the CDR3 is 15 residues. The DNA of the CDR3 is TGCGCCAGCCGCCTCGGAGTTAGTCGGGCAGATACGCAGTATTTT. It specifies CASRLGVSRADTQYF.

The J gene is TRBJ1-4, the V gene TRBV6-1; TRBD1 agrees at 7 bases. CDR1 and CDR2 from the germline V gene are MNHNS and SASEGT. Germline trimming cut 4 bases from V and 6 bases from J; bases unmatched to any gene: 8. The CDR3 has 15 residues. CDR3 loop: CASSGGRGLDEKLFF. Written as DNA, the CDR3 is TGTGCCAGCAGTGGCGGCAGGGGGTTGGATGAAAAACTGTTTTTT.

This clone has only a few counts. The rearrangement joins TRBV4-1 to TRBJ2-3, with no clear D. CDR3 length: 15 amino acids. CDR1 MGHRA and CDR2 YSYEKL come from the germline V gene. The V end lost 3 bases, the J end lost 2 bases, and 12 bases lay between the germline ends. DNA for the CDR3: TGCGCCAGCAGCCAGACGAGGAGTTTCACAGATACGCAGTATTTT. Encoded protein: CASSQTRSFTDTQYF.

This clone came up a few times. The chain is built from TRBV5-8 and TRBJ2-2; D gene ambiguous. The germline V and J ends were trimmed by 1 base and 1 base, with 5 bases remaining between them. CDR1 SGHTS and CDR2 YDEGEE come from the germline V gene. There are 14 residues in the CDR3. As DNA, the CDR3 is TGTGCCAGCAGCTTGTTTCTGAACACCGGGGAGCTGTTTTTT. Encoded protein: CASSLFLNTGELFF.

The V gene is TRBV19, the J gene TRBJ1-5; 10 bases map to TRBD1. The CDR3 is 17 residues long. Germline-derived CDR1 and CDR2 are LNHDA and SQIVND (reference sequence). Losses at the gene ends were 5 bases for V and 0 bases for J; bases not matched to a gene: 7. CDR3 nucleotide sequence: TGTGCCAGTAGTCCTACTGGGACAGGGGTTAGCAATCAGCCCCAGCATTTT. Residues: CASSPTGTGVSNQPQHF.